This T cell receptor (beta chain) was sequenced during a study of blood T cell repertoires in COVID-19. Study at large: The United States, Italy and Spain supplied acute and convalescent COVID-19 samples.

Germline-derived CDR1 and CDR2 are SGHTA and FQGNSA. The CDR3 loop spans 16 amino acids. Trimming removed 1 base at V and 9 bases at J, with 19 bases between. Sequencing used immunoSEQ multiplex PCR; TCRdb keeps in-frame clones, though not all of them. The sample shows almost 300,000 clones, 85% to 90% of them seen only once. Specimen: peripheral blood. This clonotype was sampled from a woman in her twenties or thirties with COVID-19, enrolled during active disease. The chain uses TRBV7-2 and TRBJ1-5; D call uncertain. This chain's CDR3 is CASSLEVRTGAMPQHF. CDR3 DNA sequence: TGTGCCAGCAGCTTAGAGGTGCGGACGGGAGCTATGCCCCAGCATTTT.